This T cell receptor beta chain was recovered during a study of T cells in Graves' hyperthyroidism and ophthalmopathy (dated by TCRdb to the late 2010s). With respect to the entire study: Peripheral blood samples were taken at the time of initial diagnosis, prior to any treatment. Thyroid tissue and blood T-cell repertoires from several Graves' hyperthyroidism patients were also compared in the study. The paper reports TCR Vbeta CDR3 sequencing of some 140 peripheral blood samples: 40 to 45 ophthalmopathy, roughly 80 hyperthyroidism and 17 progressor patients. The approximately 95 discovery patients were divided at random into training and test sets in a 7:3 ratio. To identify TCR V-J signatures that set the groups apart, the researchers used a discovery cohort of about a hundred patients, made up of 43 with Graves' ophthalmopathy and around 58 with stable Graves' hyperthyroidism. Following sampling, methimazole starting at 30 mg daily was given to hyperthyroidism patients, and high-dose intravenous methylprednisolone was given to ophthalmopathy patients. Whether ophthalmopathy could be predicted prospectively was tested in an independent validation cohort made up of approximately 19 hyperthyroidism patients plus 17 patients who later progressed to ophthalmopathy.

The TCR beta CDR3 regions were amplified from RNA transcripts. The first round of RT-PCR for the TCR CDR3 was performed with the HTBI primer set and the Qiagen OneStep RT-PCR kit. Libraries were constructed in a second round of multiplex PCR, after which size selection and purification were carried out. Sequencing of the libraries was done on an Illumina HiSeq2000 using paired-end 100 bp reads. The original methods were these. SOAPnuke was used to process the raw data, throwing out any read that contained adapters or uncalled bases, had a mean Phred below 15, or lacked an exact constant-primer or identifier match. High-quality paired reads were merged with COPE v1.2.5, and unique nucleotide sequences were defined as clonotypes. MiTCR v1.1 was used to align clonotypes to the IMGT TRBV, TRBD and TRBJ reference segments. Only V-J combinations with frequency above 0.0001, covering 98% to 99.2% of repertoires, were analysed. The TCS score was defined as the ratio of F50 (clonal expansion) to E x V (chaos), calculated using BLOSUM62-based TCRdist between CDR3 peptides within each V-J. Welch's t-statistics and random forest reduced fewer than 550 V-J features to 13, which were used in a naive Bayes classifier (R e1071). TCRdb reprocessed the public reads (quality trimming at Q25 with fastp, clone calling with MiXCR) and kept in-frame beta chains. Each entry merges the rows of one CDR3 protein and shows their most common DNA and genes. Here the V and J calls rest on TCRdb's processing, not on the authors' analysis. Present in this sample are around 600,000 distinct CDR3 sequences, approximately 14% of which were seen just once. The leading ten clones occupy roughly 7.3% of the sample.

Stable Graves' hyperthyroidism was defined as the absence of progression to ophthalmopathy over 18 months of follow-up. Hyperthyroidism patients were newly diagnosed, had a disease duration of under 2 months, and were aged 18 to 65 years. Exclusion was applied to patients with uncontrolled infections, other autoimmune diseases, pregnancy or lactation. Diagnoses relied on clinical symptoms, serum thyroxine and TRAb, thyroid ultrasound and orbital computed tomography. PBMCs were separated from 7.5 to 10 ml of fresh peripheral blood using Ficoll-Paque density gradient centrifugation. Total RNA was extracted using Trizol reagent, and RNA quality was assessed on an Agilent 2100 Bioanalyzer. The CDR3 numbers 12 residues from cysteine through phenylalanine. Only the CDR3 DNA stays, 36 bases, in frame from base 1. The trim is 5 bases for V and 7 bases for J, with a gap of 9 bases between the germline ends. The germline V gene (reference sequence) specifies SGHAT as CDR1 and FQDESV as CDR2.

Study-wide findings and limitations: Sample size was not statistically predetermined, and blinding of investigators to group allocation was not performed. Most expanded thyroid clonotypes (frequency above 0.001) were also found in blood, which suggests that blood repertoires may mirror thyroid immune responses. Ophthalmopathy was separated from stable hyperthyroidism by a 13 V-J signature model, with around 90% sensitivity and about 84% specificity obtained in cross-validation and 80%/75% obtained in testing. In validation, the model predicted progression to ophthalmopathy with over 65% sensitivity and 72.22% specificity, a median of approximately 6.5 months before onset.

This clonotype showed up many times. The antigen this receptor binds is unknown. Per-base quality was not reported, and no clone a single base away is much larger than it. Sequencing input: blood. The sequence is built from TRBV11-1 and TRBJ2-1; TRBD2 is a weak D gene call, 6 bases matching. The clonotype was recovered from a woman in her thirties with Graves' hyperthyroidism. Here is the DNA: TGTGCCAGCAGCAATGGGGGGAATGAGCAGTTCTTC. Its protein reads: CASSNGGNEQFF.